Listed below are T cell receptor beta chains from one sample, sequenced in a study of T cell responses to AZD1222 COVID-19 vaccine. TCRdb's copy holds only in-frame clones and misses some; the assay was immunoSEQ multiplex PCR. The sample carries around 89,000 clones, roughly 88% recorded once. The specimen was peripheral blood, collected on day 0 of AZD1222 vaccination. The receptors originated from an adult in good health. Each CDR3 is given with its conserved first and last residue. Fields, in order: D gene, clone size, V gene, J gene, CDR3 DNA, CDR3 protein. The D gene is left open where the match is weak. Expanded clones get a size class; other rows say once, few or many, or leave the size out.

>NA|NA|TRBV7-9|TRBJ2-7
TGTGCCAGCAGCTCCAGGGAGGAGGGCGAGCAGTACTTC
CASSSREEGEQYF
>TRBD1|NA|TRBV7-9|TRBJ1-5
TGTGCCAGCAGCCCCGGGGACAGGGCTTATCAGCCCCAGCATTTT
CASSPGDRAYQPQHF
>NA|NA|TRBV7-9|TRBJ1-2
TGTGCCAGCAGCCGTGGACAAGTCACTAACTATGGCTACACCTTC
CASSRGQVTNYGYTF
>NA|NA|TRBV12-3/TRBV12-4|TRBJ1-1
TGTGCCAGCCTTGAGGGAAGGGGAACTGAAGCTTTCTTT
CASLEGRGTEAFF
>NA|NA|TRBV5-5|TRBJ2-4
TGTGCCAGCAGACCCGACAGACTCTCGGGCAAAAACATTCAGTACTTC
CASRPDRLSGKNIQYF
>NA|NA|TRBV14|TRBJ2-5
TGTGCCAGCAGCCAAGATGTTTTGGGGACCCAGTACTTC
CASSQDVLGTQYF
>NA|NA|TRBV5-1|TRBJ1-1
TGCGCCAGCTCGCAGGGGTCTTCCATGAACACTGAAGCTTTCTTT
CASSQGSSMNTEAFF
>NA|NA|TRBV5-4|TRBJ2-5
TGTGCCAGCAGCTCCCAGGGGACCCAGTACTTC
CASSSQGTQYF
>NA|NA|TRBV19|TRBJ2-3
TGTGCCAGTATGTCGGAACCTAGCACAGATACGCAGTATTTT
CASMSEPSTDTQYF
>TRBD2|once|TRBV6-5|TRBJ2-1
TGTGCCAGCAGTCCGAGCGGGGAGGCATCGGGTGAGCAGTTCTTC
CASSPSGEASGEQFF
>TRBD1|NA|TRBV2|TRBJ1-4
TGTGCCAGCAGCCCCATAGGGGGCGGTGAAAAACTGTTTTTT
CASSPIGGGEKLFF
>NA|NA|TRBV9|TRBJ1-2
TGTGCCAGCAGCTCCGACACCTTTTCCTATGGCTACACCTTC
CASSSDTFSYGYTF
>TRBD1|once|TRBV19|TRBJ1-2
TGTGCCAGTATCAAGGACAGGGGAGCCTATGGCTACACCTTC
CASIKDRGAYGYTF
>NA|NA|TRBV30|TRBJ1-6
TGTGCCTGGAGTGTACTGGGGGGTTCACCCCTCCACTTT
CAWSVLGGSPLHF
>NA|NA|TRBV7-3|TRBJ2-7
TGTGCCAGCAGCCCTCGGAGGGGGAACGAGCAGTACTTC
CASSPRRGNEQYF
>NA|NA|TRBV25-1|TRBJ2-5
TGTGCCAGCAGGGCGACAGGAGGGGAGACCCAGTACTTC
CASRATGGETQYF
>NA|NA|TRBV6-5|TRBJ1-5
TGTGCCAGCAGTTACGGGCAGAATCAGCCCCAGCATTTT
CASSYGQNQPQHF
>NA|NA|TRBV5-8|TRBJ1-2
TGTGCCAGCGTAAAGGAAAAAGGGACATATCCTAACTATGGCTACACCTTC
CASVKEKGTYPNYGYTF
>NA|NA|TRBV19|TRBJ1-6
TGTGCCAGTAGTTTCCAGAATTATAATTCACCCCTCCACTTT
CASSFQNYNSPLHF
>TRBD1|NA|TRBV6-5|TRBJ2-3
TGTGCCAGCAGTTATCAACAGGGGGTCATGACAGATACGCAGTATTTT
CASSYQQGVMTDTQYF
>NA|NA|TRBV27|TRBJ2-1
TGTGCCAGCAGGAGTACCCCCAATGAGCAGTTCTTC
CASRSTPNEQFF
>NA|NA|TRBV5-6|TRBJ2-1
TGTGCCAGCAGCTTGGGTATGGGCTCCTACAATGAGCAGTTCTTC
CASSLGMGSYNEQFF
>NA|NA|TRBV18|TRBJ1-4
TGTGCCAGCTCAACACCGCCCTTCGAAAAACTGTTTTTT
CASSTPPFEKLFF